This is a list of T cell receptor beta chains from one sample in a study of CD8+CD57+ T cells in acquired aplastic anemia. TCRdb itself ran the reads through MiXCR, one entry per CDR3 protein. Of 130,000 or so distinct CDR3 sequences listed, 41% were seen once; the top ten hold around 8.4%. Sequenced material: sorted CD4+, CD8+, or CD8+CD57+ T cells (not recorded which) from PBMCs. These receptors all come from a human donor in good health, serving as a control. The CDR3 runs from the conserved cysteine through the conserved F or W. The D gene is left open where the match is weak. Clone size is stated in some rows and not others, as once, few, many or a class when expanded.

TGTGCCAGCAGCCCGGGGCCCTACGAGCAGTACTTC | CASSPGPYEQYF | TRBJ2-7 | TRBV7-8 | few | NA
TGTGCCAGCAGCGATGGGACAGGAGTTAATTCACCCCTCCACTTT | CASSDGTGVNSPLHF | TRBJ1-6 | TRBV9 | NA | TRBD1
TGTGCCAGCAGTTCCCGGGACCCTTACGCCTACGAGCAGTACTTC | CASSSRDPYAYEQYF | TRBJ2-7 | TRBV10-3 | NA | NA
TGTGCCAGCGCCCGGAGCAGGGCGGGAAAACTGTTTTTT | CASARSRAGKLFF | TRBJ1-4 | TRBV6-1 | many | NA
TGTGCCATCAGTGAGCGAGGGGGCACCGGGGAGCTGTACTTC | CAISERGGTGELYF | TRBJ2-7 | TRBV10-3 | NA | TRBD1
TGTGCCACCAGCAGCCAATCGCTTCAGTATAACTATGTCTACACCTTC | CATSSQSLQYNYVYTF | TRBJ1-2 | TRBV15 | once | NA
TGCGCCAGCAGCTTGGCCGCGGGCCAAGAGACCCAGTACTTC | CASSLAAGQETQYF | TRBJ2-5 | TRBV5-1 | many | NA
TGTGCCAGCAGCTTGATCTATGTGGGAGCAGGCAATGAGCAGTTCTTC | CASSLIYVGAGNEQFF | TRBJ2-1 | TRBV5-5 | many | NA
TGTGCCAGCAGCCGGACTAGCGGGGGTACTAGCACAGATACGCAGTATTTT | CASSRTSGGTSTDTQYF | TRBJ2-3 | TRBV7-6 | many | TRBD2
TGTGCCAGCAGCGGGGACAGGACAGAGACCCAGTACTTC | CASSGDRTETQYF | TRBJ2-5 | TRBV5-4 | few | TRBD1
TGTGCCTGCCTTGATGGACTTTACAATGAGCAGTTCTTC | CACLDGLYNEQFF | TRBJ2-1 | TRBV5-4 | NA | NA
TGTGCCACCAGCAGGGACAGTCTATCTTATCAGCCCCAGCATTTT | CATSRDSLSYQPQHF | TRBJ1-5 | TRBV15 | NA | NA
TGTGCCTGGAGGGGCGCGGGAGGTTCACCCCTCCACTTT | CAWRGAGGSPLHF | TRBJ1-6 | TRBV30 | few | NA
TGTGCCAGTAGTATCGAACATACCTACGAGCAGTACTTC | CASSIEHTYEQYF | TRBJ2-7 | TRBV19 | NA | NA
TGTGCCAGCAGCTTTGACGCGACCCAGTACTTC | CASSFDATQYF | TRBJ2-5 | TRBV7-2 | many | NA
TGTGCCACCAGCCCCACGGGAGGCTACTACGAGCAGTACTTC | CATSPTGGYYEQYF | TRBJ2-7 | TRBV15 | NA | TRBD2
TGTGCCAGCAGCTACGGGACAGGGCTTTTAGCTTTCTTT | CASSYGTGLLAFF | TRBJ1-1 | TRBV9 | once | TRBD1
TGTGCCAGCAGTCCTCGGAGGGGACTGGGAACGAATGAAAAACTGTTTTTT | CASSPRRGLGTNEKLFF | TRBJ1-4 | TRBV6-1 | NA | NA
TGTGCCAGTAGTATGGCGACCGAGCAGTACTTC | CASSMATEQYF | TRBJ2-7 | TRBV19 | once | NA
TGTGCCAGCAGATACACAGGGGGCACCGGGGAGCTGTTTTTT | CASRYTGGTGELFF | TRBJ2-2 | TRBV28 | many | TRBD1
TGTGCCAGCAGTGGTGGGACAGGGGGCAGGCAGCCCCAGCATTTT | CASSGGTGGRQPQHF | TRBJ1-5 | TRBV2 | once | TRBD1
TGTGCCAGCAGTCTGACAGGGCTTCTCCCAGCTTTCTTT | CASSLTGLLPAFF | TRBJ1-1 | TRBV12-3/TRBV12-4 | many | TRBD1